These 7 T cell receptor beta chains were sequenced from one sample in a study of PD-L1 blockade in urothelial cancer. Sequencing was performed with immunoSEQ multiplex PCR; in TCRdb, only in-frame clones are kept and a portion is missing. Seen here are tens of thousands of clones, about four fifths observed once, and the top ten hold 2% to 2.5%. Time point: pretreatment peripheral blood. The sequenced sample was PBMCs, obtained around atezolizumab (anti-PD-L1) treatment. These receptors were obtained from a man between 60 and 70 years old with urothelial cancer.

This sequence joins TRBV29-1 and TRBJ2-2, with 7 bases aligning to TRBD1. V was clipped by 3 bases and J by 1 base; unmatched bases: 2. The CDR3 runs 14 residues. Looked up from germline, CDR1 is SQVTM and CDR2 is ANQGSEA. Here the CDR3 reads CSVDRGRNTGELFF. For the CDR3, the DNA is TGCAGCGTTGACAGGGGGAGGAACACCGGGGAGCTGTTTTTT.

This clone is medium-sized within its sample. V usage is TRBV7-9 and J usage is TRBJ2-1; 7 bases match TRBD2. V lost 5 bases, J lost 6 bases, and 19 bases stayed unmatched. Looked up from germline, CDR1 is SEHNR and CDR2 is FQNEAQ (reference sequence). The CDR3 is made up of 18 amino acids. The CDR3 region has the DNA TGTGCCAGCAGCCCGCGGAGAGGCTGGCGGGAGAACTTCAATGAGCAGTTCTTC. This translates into CASSPRRGWRENFNEQFF.

With regard to this clone: Additional DNA sequences in this sample encode the identical CDR3. The chain employs TRBV5-1 and TRBJ2-5, with a tentative D call TRBD2 (6 bases). Germline V CDR1 and CDR2: SGHRS, YFSETQ. The V end was cut by 4 bases, the J end by 4 bases, with 11 bases between. The CDR3 sequence is 13 residues long. CDR3 region: CASSLGGGETQYF. The CDR3 DNA reads TGCGCCAGCAGCCTGGGAGGCGGAGAGACCCAGTACTTC.

About this clone itself: An end of the junction does not agree with germline; a read error may underlie this. Here the CDR3 reads CASSLKGGSNEQYF. CDR3 nucleotide sequence: TGTGCCAGCAGCTTGAAAGGGGGCTCCAACGAGCAGTACTTC. This chain connects TRBV5-6 to TRBJ2-7; 7 nucleotides match TRBD1. Germline CDR1 SGHDT, CDR2 YYEEEE. The CDR3 length is 14 residues.

This clone has more than one count but fewer than ten. The chain joins TRBV7-9 to TRBJ1-2, with 9 bases matching TRBD1. This CDR3 comprises 14 residues. Germline values: CDR1 SEHNR, CDR2 FQNEAQ (reference sequence). Trimming at V came to 5 bases and at J to 4 bases, leaving 5 bases not matched to a gene. The CDR3 reads CASSEGDRAYGYTF. The CDR3 bases are TGTGCCAGCAGCGAAGGGGACAGGGCCTATGGCTACACCTTC.

V gene TRBV19 combines with J gene TRBJ1-5, with no clear D. In germline, CDR1 is LNHDA, CDR2 SQIVND (reference sequence). The germline V and J ends were trimmed by 4 bases and 0 bases, with 13 bases remaining between them. The CDR3 loop spans 16 amino acids. The CDR3 sequence is CASSTSSSYSNQPQHF. DNA for the CDR3: TGTGCCAGTAGTACGAGTAGCAGTTATAGCAATCAGCCCCAGCATTTT.

The chain links TRBV10-3 to TRBJ2-7; no clear D. Germline V gene sequence: CDR1 ENHRY, CDR2 SYGVKD. V lost 5 bases and J 0 bases, leaving 8 bases between the germline ends. This CDR3 is built from 13 residues. CDR3 region: CAISPVGSYEQYF. Here the CDR3 DNA reads TGTGCCATCAGTCCAGTTGGCTCCTACGAGCAGTACTTC.